The 24 T cell receptor beta chains below come from one sample, sequenced in a study of shared clonotypes between healthy human individuals. Only in-frame clones appear in the TCRdb table, and some are missing; sequencing was by immunoSEQ multiplex PCR. The sample contains about 2.5 million clones, 85% to 95% of which appear only once. The material sequenced was naive CD4+ T cells from PBMCs. Specified subset: CD45RA+ positively selected. The receptor source for this set is a man between 18 and 29 years old in good health. Some clones in this sample may be carry-over from other donors' samples.

The V and J genes are TRBV27 and TRBJ2-1; D remains ambiguous. V lost 5 bases to trimming and J lost 10 bases, with 21 bases between them. The CDR3 consists of 15 residues. Germline CDR1 MNHEY, CDR2 SMNVEV (reference sequence). CDR3 sequence: CASSPSRLSLHEQFF. CDR3 nucleotides: TGTGCCAGCAGTCCCTCTCGGCTTAGTCTTCACGAGCAGTTCTTC.

V usage is TRBV11-2 and J usage is TRBJ2-3, with D unresolved. The CDR3 is made up of 13 amino acids. The V gene's germline CDR1 is SGHAT and CDR2 FQNNGV. Trimming removed 1 base at V and 5 bases at J, with 7 bases between. The CDR3 DNA is TGTGCCAGCAGCTTAGTGCGGCTAGATACGCAGTATTTT. The encoded protein is CASSLVRLDTQYF.

The rearrangement joins TRBV28 to TRBJ2-5, with 8 bases matching TRBD1. This CDR3 is 16 amino acids long. V was clipped by 6 bases and J by 5 bases; unmatched bases: 14. CDR1 is MDHEN, CDR2 SYDVKM, per germline. CDR3 protein: CASRPKTGAFWETQYF. For the CDR3, the DNA is TGTGCCAGCAGACCCAAGACAGGGGCTTTTTGGGAGACCCAGTACTTC.

The CDR3 region is CASSPGSSVSTDTQYF. In DNA, the CDR3 is TGTGCCAGCAGCCCTGGGTCTAGCGTCAGCACAGATACGCAGTATTTT. This chain links TRBV4-2 with TRBJ2-3; maybe TRBD2 (6 bases). The CDR3 is 16 residues long. Germline CDR1 and CDR2: LGHNA and YNFKEQ. V lost 4 bases and J lost 0, with 14 bases in between.

The rearrangement joins TRBV7-3 to TRBJ2-5; no definite D call. CDR1 and CDR2 from the germline V gene are SGHTA and FQGTGA. CDR3 length: 12 residues. The V and J ends lost 5 bases and 5 bases respectively, with 9 bases between them. CDR3: CASSPNGETQYF. The CDR3 DNA reads as TGTGCCAGCAGCCCCAATGGGGAGACCCAGTACTTC.

This clone was recorded once. The chain couples TRBV5-1 to TRBJ2-7; 10 bases agree with TRBD2. V trimming: 5 bases; J trimming: 2 bases; junction bases outside the gene matches: 10. The CDR3 is made up of 16 amino acids. Germline values: CDR1 SGHRS, CDR2 YFSETQ. The CDR3 sequence: CASRLAGQPTTYEQYF. In DNA form, the CDR3 reads TGCGCCAGCAGACTAGCGGGACAGCCGACTACCTACGAGCAGTACTTC.

About this clone: Other nucleotide sequences from this sample produce the same CDR3. This rearrangement joins TRBV5-6 to TRBJ2-3, with D unclear. The V end was cut by 3 bases, the J end by 5 bases, with 4 bases between. Per the germline V gene, CDR1 is SGHDT and CDR2 is YYEEEE. This CDR3 is built from 11 residues. CDR3 DNA: TGTGCCAGCAGCTCCGAAGATACGCAGTATTTT. Protein: CASSSEDTQYF.

The chain joins TRBV28 to TRBJ2-3; D gene ambiguous. Germline CDR1 is MDHEN and CDR2 is SYDVKM. There are 15 residues in the CDR3. V dropped 6 bases and J dropped 3 bases, with 16 bases sitting between them. The CDR3 here is CASSPQDPKTDTQYF. CDR3 DNA sequence: TGTGCCAGCAGCCCCCAGGACCCCAAAACAGATACGCAGTATTTT.

The chain couples TRBV27 to TRBJ2-5, with 9 bases fitting TRBD2. This CDR3 contains 16 residues. The germline CDR1 and CDR2 sequences are MNHEY and SMNVEV (reference sequence). With 6 bases clipped from V and 2 bases from J, the junction kept 10 bases outside the gene matches. CDR3 region: CASSRERLAGQETQYF. In DNA, the CDR3 is TGTGCCAGCAGCAGGGAGAGGCTAGCGGGACAAGAGACCCAGTACTTC.

The rearrangement uses TRBV6-6 and TRBJ2-3; the D is unclear. Germline V gives CDR1 MNHNY, CDR2 SVGAGI (reference sequence). Deletions cut 5 bases from V and 0 bases from J, with 15 bases between. This CDR3 has 16 residues. CDR3 bases: TGTGCCAGCAGTCCCCTATACCTTGCTAGCACAGATACGCAGTATTTT. It translates to CASSPLYLASTDTQYF.

The chain carries TRBV7-2 and TRBJ2-7, with TRBD1 matching 9 bases. Germline values: CDR1 SGHTA, CDR2 FQGNSA. V lost 1 base to trimming and J lost 4 bases; unmatched junction nucleotides: 2. The CDR3 is made up of 14 amino acids. The CDR3 coding sequence is TGTGCCAGCAGCTTAGTGGACAGGGGATACGAGCAGTACTTC. Residues: CASSLVDRGYEQYF.

This chain links TRBV6-6 with TRBJ1-1; TRBD1 matches at 7 bases. This CDR3 contains 14 residues. V shed 5 bases and J 1 base; nucleotides not matched to a gene: 4. Germline CDR1 reads MNHNY; CDR2 reads SVGAGI (reference sequence). Written as DNA, the CDR3 is TGTGCCAGCAGTCTTAGGACAGGGAACACTGAAGCTTTCTTT. This encodes CASSLRTGNTEAFF.

The chain links TRBV9 to TRBJ2-1; either TRBD1 or TRBD2 may supply D (6 bases each). There are 16 residues in the CDR3. In germline, CDR1 is SGDLS, CDR2 YYNGEE. V lost 0 bases and J 0 bases, leaving 10 bases between the germline ends. In nucleotides, the CDR3 is TGTGCCAGCAGCGTAGATGGGGGGCCCTCCTACAATGAGCAGTTCTTC. Translated, it gives CASSVDGGPSYNEQFF.

The chain employs TRBV28 and TRBJ1-1, with D possibly being TRBD1 (6 bases). CDR3 length: 16 residues. With 5 bases removed from V and 5 bases from J, the gap between germline ends came to 21 bases. Per germline, CDR1 MDHEN and CDR2 SYDVKM. Written as DNA, the CDR3 is TGTGCCAGCAGTAGGCGCGGGGGGCGGGTGGAGACTGAAGCTTTCTTT. It encodes CASSRRGGRVETEAFF.

J is TRBJ2-5 and V is TRBV15; 9 bases fit TRBD1. The germline CDR1 and CDR2 sequences are LNHNV and YYDKDF (reference sequence). The CDR3 length is 15 residues. The V and J ends lost 5 bases and 4 bases, in that order; junction bases with no gene match: 8. CDR3 sequence: CATSRRDRERETQYF. The CDR3 DNA reads as TGTGCCACCAGCCGAAGGGACAGGGAGCGAGAGACCCAGTACTTC.

The V and J genes are TRBV7-8 and TRBJ2-2; 8 positions match TRBD1. There are 15 residues in the CDR3. CDR1 and CDR2 (germline): SGHVS, FQNEAQ. After removal of 5 bases from V and 5 bases from J, the junction contained 7 bases not matched to a gene. CDR3 bases: TGTGCCAGCAGCCCCGGACAGGGTTGGACCGGGGAGCTGTTTTTT. Its translation: CASSPGQGWTGELFF. Variable domain in full (rest from reference TRBV7-8 and TRBJ2-2): GAGVSQSPRYKVAKRGQDVALRCDPISGHVSLFWYQQALGQGPEFLTYFQNEAQLDKSGLPSDRFFAERPEGSVSTLKIQRTQQEDSAVYLCASSPGQGWTGELFFGEGSRLTVL.

The gene calls are TRBV7-2 and TRBJ2-1; the D is unclear. Germline lookup yields CDR1 SGHTA and CDR2 FQGNSA. The CDR3 runs 12 residues. V shed 0 bases and J shed 15 bases, with 12 bases lying between them. CDR3 residues: CASSLAVDRWFF. CDR3 DNA: TGTGCCAGCAGCTTAGCGGTAGATAGATGGTTCTTC.

V is TRBV7-8 and J is TRBJ2-7; 8 bases are a match to TRBD2. The CDR3 spans 15 residues. Trimming removed 2 bases from V and 3 bases from J; junction bases left unmatched: 6. The germline CDR1 and CDR2 sequences are SGHVS and FQNEAQ. The CDR3 loop reads CASSLSSGTNYEQYF. In DNA, the CDR3 is TGTGCCAGCAGCTTAAGTAGCGGGACCAACTACGAGCAGTACTTC.

This chain uses TRBV15 with TRBJ1-5; TRBD1 might be the D (5 bases). Germline V gene sequence: CDR1 LNHNV, CDR2 YYDKDF (reference sequence). The germline V and J ends were trimmed by 8 bases and 5 bases, with 10 bases remaining between them. This CDR3 is 12 amino acids long. The CDR3 here is CATQRGYQPQHF. The CDR3 DNA is TGTGCCACCCAGCGGGGGTATCAGCCCCAGCATTTT.

The V and J genes are TRBV28 and TRBJ1-5, with no clear D. Germline V CDR1 and CDR2: MDHEN, SYDVKM. This CDR3 has 12 amino acids. Trimming removed 6 bases at V and 5 bases at J, with 8 bases between. The CDR3 is CASRGRYQPQHF. The CDR3 nucleotides read TGTGCCAGCAGAGGCAGGTATCAGCCCCAGCATTTT.

This clone was seen just once. The rearrangement uses TRBV28 and TRBJ1-1; D ambiguous. The germline V gene has CDR1 MDHEN and CDR2 SYDVKM. The CDR3 is 12 residues long. The germline V and J ends were trimmed by 7 bases and 12 bases, with 18 bases remaining between them. CDR3 in amino acids: CASTSSGLQPFF. The CDR3 DNA is TGTGCCAGCACCTCCTCCGGGCTACAACCTTTCTTT.

Regarding this clone: Its ends do not fully match the called genes, so a read error is possible. Here the CDR3 reads CASSVGLDVSLLHF. For the CDR3, the DNA is TGTGCCAGCAGCGTAGGGCTAGACGTCAGCCTCCTCCACTTC. The chain combines TRBV9 with TRBJ2-4; D ambiguous. Germline V CDR1 and CDR2: SGDLS, YYNGEE. This CDR3 is built from 14 residues.

V gene TRBV5-4 combines with J gene TRBJ1-2, with TRBD1 matching over 8 bases. V trimming: 4 bases; J trimming: 3 bases; junction bases outside the gene matches: 8. Looked up from germline, CDR1 is SGHNT and CDR2 is YYREEE (reference sequence). This CDR3 has 15 amino acids. CDR3: CASSRPQGDDYGYTF. DNA of the CDR3: TGTGCCAGCAGCAGACCACAGGGGGATGACTATGGCTACACCTTC.

This clone came up once. The J gene is TRBJ1-2, the V gene TRBV18; D perhaps matches TRBD1 (5 bases). CDR1 is KGHSH and CDR2 is LQKENI in the germline V gene. Deletions cut 4 bases from V and 6 bases from J, with 24 bases between. This CDR3 has 17 amino acids. The CDR3 sequence: CASSQLSSGPSMDGYTF. The DNA for the CDR3 is TGTGCCAGCTCACAACTGTCTTCAGGGCCCTCTATGGATGGCTACACCTTC.